The text below deals with one T cell receptor beta chain. The entry originates in a study of Ad26.COV2.S vaccination and SARS-CoV-2 variants. About the study: Ad26.COV2.S given intramuscularly, once or twice 56 days apart.

V lost 5 bases and J lost 4; bases outside the gene matches: 7. Germline V gene sequence: CDR1 SQVTM, CDR2 ANQGSEA. This CDR3 has 13 residues. The repertoire was sequenced with immunoSEQ multiplex PCR; TCRdb's copy has only in-frame clones and lacks some. The data show fewer than 400,000 clones, 88% seen once. Treatment indicated: around 19 received Ad26.COV2.S at low or high dose, single or two shots; roughly five received placebo; per-sample allocation not given. Sample collection was performed on day 63 after the first vaccine or placebo injection. This clonotype originated in a person aged 18-60 years who received the Ad26.COV2.S COVID-19 vaccine or a placebo. The specimen comprised peripheral blood, sampled in a trial of Ad26.COV2.S vaccine versus placebo. This sequence joins TRBV29-1 and TRBJ1-2; TRBD1 matches 7 bases. CDR3 loop: CSVFRDRGYGYTF. The CDR3 DNA is TGCAGCGTTTTCCGGGACAGAGGCTATGGCTACACCTTC.